This T cell receptor (beta chain) came from a study of glioma-infiltrating T cells. General study points: Only very few CDR3 sequences appeared in both tissue and blood.

Remarks on this clonotype: Its target is not known.

Using RNA template, CDR3s of TCR alpha and beta were amplified with iRepertoire arm-PCR. From the multiplex PCR reads, TCRdb called clonotypes with MiXCR, one entry per CDR3 protein. The sample records about 410,000 distinct CDR3 sequences, 41% being singletons. This clonotype originated in a human donor with low-grade glioma or glioblastoma, undergoing nonglioma brain surgery, or in good health (not recorded which). The sequenced sample was glioma tissue, nonneoplastic brain tissue, or PBMCs (not recorded which).

CDR3: CASSFLFSKEGVYTF. Written as DNA, the CDR3 is TGTGCCAGCAGTTTTCTTTTCTCTAAGGAAGGTGTCTACACCTTC. The chain links TRBV28 to TRBJ1-2; D remains ambiguous. This CDR3 is built from 15 residues. With 3 bases removed from V and 10 bases from J, the gap between germline ends came to 21 bases. In germline, CDR1 is MDHEN, CDR2 SYDVKM.